This T cell receptor beta chain was captured by sequencing in a study of post-analysis software for immune sequencing data. Findings and caveats of the study: Roughly five TRBV segments were more frequent in patients than controls; TRBV5-6, TRBV5-1 and TRBV20-1 belonged to this group.

Every TCR beta cDNA library bore unique molecular identifiers. TCRdb analysed the PCR reads with MiXCR anew, one entry per CDR3 protein. This table has about 260,000 distinct CDR3 sequences, 36% appearing once. Trimming removed 0 bases from V and 8 bases from J, with 14 bases in between. From germline, CDR1 is PRHDT and CDR2 FYEKMQ (reference sequence). CDR3 length: 15 amino acids. This clonotype appeared many times. Its matching antigen is unknown. The chain uses TRBV13 and TRBJ2-1, with D maybe TRBD2 (6 bases). The sample taken for sequencing was blood. The TCR originated in a girl aged 5-17 years with multiple sclerosis. CDR3 DNA sequence: TGTGCCAGCAGCTTAGGACCTCCGGGACTTCATGAGCAGTTCTTC. This gives the protein CASSLGPPGLHEQFF.